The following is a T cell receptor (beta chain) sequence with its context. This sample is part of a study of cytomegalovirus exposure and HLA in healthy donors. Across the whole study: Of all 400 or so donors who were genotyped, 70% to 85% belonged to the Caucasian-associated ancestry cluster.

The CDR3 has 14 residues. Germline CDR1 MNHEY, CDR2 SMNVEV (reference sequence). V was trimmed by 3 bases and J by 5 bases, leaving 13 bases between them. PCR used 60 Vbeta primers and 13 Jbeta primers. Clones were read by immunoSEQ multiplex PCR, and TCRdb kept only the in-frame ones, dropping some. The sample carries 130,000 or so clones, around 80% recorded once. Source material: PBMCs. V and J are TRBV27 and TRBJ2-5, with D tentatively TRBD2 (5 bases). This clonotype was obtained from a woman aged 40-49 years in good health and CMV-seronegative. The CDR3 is CASSLSGIQETQYF. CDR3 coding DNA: TGTGCCAGCAGTTTGTCCGGGATTCAGGAGACCCAGTACTTC.